A single sample gave rise to the 2 T cell receptor beta chains below, sequenced in a study of shared clonotypes between healthy human individuals. Assay: immunoSEQ multiplex PCR; the TCRdb copy retains only in-frame clones and omits some. The sample records about 480,000 clones, 79% being singletons. Sequenced input: PBMCs. The receptors derive from a woman between 35 and 50 years old in good health. Some clones in this sample may be carry-over from other donors' samples.

The chain combines TRBV27 with TRBJ2-7; TRBD2 might be the D (6 bases). The CDR3 extends over 16 amino acids. Trimming stripped 0 bases from V and 4 bases from J, with 16 bases between. The V gene's germline CDR1 is MNHEY and CDR2 SMNVEV (reference sequence). In DNA form, the CDR3 reads TGTGCCAGCAGTTTATCAGGCGGGGCCTTTGGATACGAGCAGTACTTC. It translates to CASSLSGGAFGYEQYF.

V gene TRBV7-2 combines with J gene TRBJ1-2, with D maybe TRBD1 (6 bases). The ends were cut back, 5 bases at V and 7 bases at J, with 11 bases in the middle. Germline V gene lookup returns CDR1 SGHTA and CDR2 FQGNSA. The CDR3 spans 12 residues. The CDR3 loop is CASSVQGSGYTF. DNA of the CDR3: TGTGCCAGCAGCGTACAGGGCTCTGGCTACACCTTC.